Shown below are 20 T cell receptor beta chains from a single sample sequenced in a study of immune evolution from preneoplasia to lung adenocarcinoma. TCRdb's table, derived via immunoSEQ multiplex PCR, lists solely in-frame clones and lacks some. This repertoire shows about 6,400 clones, around 85% found once; its top ten account for under 8%. The sequencing sample was made of FFPE minimally invasive lung adenocarcinoma tissue. These receptor sequences come from a person aged 50-70 years with lung adenocarcinoma.

The rearrangement uses TRBV14 and TRBJ2-7, with 9 bases fitting TRBD1. The CDR3 totals 14 residues. V shed 2 bases, J shed 6 bases, and the junction held 5 bases outside the gene matches. Germline V gene sequence: CDR1 SGHDN, CDR2 FVKESK. CDR3 nucleotide sequence: TGTGCCAGCAGCCAACCAGGACAGGGGTTCGAGCAGTACTTC. Its translation: CASSQPGQGFEQYF.

The chain combines TRBV7-9 with TRBJ2-3; no definite D call. The CDR3 totals 15 residues. Germline-derived CDR1 and CDR2 are SEHNR and FQNEAQ (reference sequence). Trimming took 3 bases from V and 0 from J, leaving 10 bases between them. DNA for the CDR3: TGTGCCAGCAGCTTTCCCGAAGACAGCACAGATACGCAGTATTTT. This gives the protein CASSFPEDSTDTQYF.

This chain joins TRBV28 and TRBJ2-5; TRBD1 agrees at 7 bases. This CDR3 region has 14 residues. The V gene end was trimmed by 5 bases and the J gene end by 5 bases; junction bases not matched to a gene: 8. Germline V gene data show CDR1 as MDHEN and CDR2 as SYDVKM. Here the CDR3 DNA reads TGTGCCAGCAGTACAGGGGCTGTGGGGGAGACCCAGTACTTC. This codes for CASSTGAVGETQYF.

The genes are TRBV30 and TRBJ1-2, with D uncertain. In germline, CDR1 is GTSNPN, CDR2 SVGIG (reference sequence). The V and J ends lost 3 bases and 0 bases respectively, with 5 bases between them. CDR3 length: 12 residues. Here the CDR3 reads CAWSLANYGYTF. The CDR3 region has the DNA TGTGCCTGGAGCCTTGCTAACTATGGCTACACCTTC.

For this clone: The same CDR3 can be traced to other DNA sequences in this sample. J is TRBJ2-5 and V is TRBV5-6, with D tentatively TRBD1 or TRBD2 (5 bases each). CDR3 size: 14 residues. The V and J ends lost 0 bases and 5 bases respectively, with 11 bases between them. From germline, CDR1 is SGHDT and CDR2 YYEEEE. The CDR3 coding sequence is TGTGCCAGCAGCTTGGTCGGGGCCGGCGAGACCCAGTACTTC. Translated: CASSLVGAGETQYF.

V gene TRBV5-4 combines with J gene TRBJ2-2; 9 nucleotides match TRBD2. Looked up from germline, CDR1 is SGHNT and CDR2 is YYREEE (reference sequence). Germline trimming cut 0 bases from V and 3 bases from J; bases unmatched to any gene: 9. The CDR3 spans 18 residues. The CDR3 reads CASSLAFAGGPDTGELFF. The CDR3 nucleotides are TGTGCCAGCAGCTTGGCCTTTGCGGGGGGGCCTGACACCGGGGAGCTGTTTTTT. The complete variable domain, with remaining parts taken from reference TRBV5-4 and TRBJ2-2, reads ETGVTQSPTHLIKTRGQQVTLRCSSQSGHNTVSWYQQALGQGPQFIFQYYREEENGRGNFPPRFSGLQFPNYSSELNVNALELDDSALYLCASSLAFAGGPDTGELFFGEGSRLTVL.

The chain joins TRBV19 to TRBJ1-1, with D unclear. The CDR3 is made up of 15 amino acids. Looked up from germline, CDR1 is LNHDA and CDR2 is SQIVND (reference sequence). Trimming cost V 1 base and J 3 bases, with 12 bases left between them. CDR3 nucleotide sequence: TGTGCCAGTAGTATAGTGGCCAGATATGACACTGAAGCTTTCTTT. Translating gives CASSIVARYDTEAFF.

This clone has just a few counts. The V and J genes are TRBV19 and TRBJ2-7, with TRBD2 matching 10 bases. V was clipped by 3 bases and J by 4 bases; unmatched bases: 6. The CDR3 contains 15 residues. The germline CDR1 and CDR2 sequences are LNHDA and SQIVND (reference sequence). The CDR3 region is CASSIASGSIYEQYF. In DNA form, the CDR3 reads TGTGCCAGTAGTATTGCTAGCGGGAGCATATACGAGCAGTACTTC.

The gene calls are TRBV2 and TRBJ1-3; D call uncertain. V lost 4 bases, J lost 0 bases, and 7 bases lay in between. CDR1 is SNHLY and CDR2 is FYNNEI in the germline V gene. The CDR3 spans 14 residues. DNA of the CDR3: TGTGCCAGCAGTGTTGAGAACTCTGGAAACACCATATATTTT. Protein: CASSVENSGNTIYF. The whole variable domain, filled in from reference TRBV2 and TRBJ1-3, reads EPEVTQTPSHQVTQMGQEVILRCVPISNHLYFYWYRQILGQKVEFLVSFYNNEISEKSEIFDDQFSVERPDGSNFTLKIRSTKLEDSAMYFCASSVENSGNTIYFGEGSWLTVV.

This clone was detected a few times. This chain connects TRBV6-5 to TRBJ2-5, with D perhaps TRBD2 (5 bases). The CDR3 has 13 residues. Trimming took off 3 bases at V and 4 bases at J, with 9 bases between the two ends. Germline V gene lookup returns CDR1 MNHEY and CDR2 SVGAGI. The CDR3 DNA reads as TGTGCCAGCAGTTATACGGGGAGAGAGACCCAGTACTTC. This sequence encodes CASSYTGRETQYF.

The genes are TRBV6-5 and TRBJ2-7; no definite D call. The V gene lost 2 bases and the J gene lost 6 bases, with 5 bases spanning the gap. The germline gives CDR1 MNHEY, CDR2 SVGAGI. The CDR3 length is 11 residues. The CDR3, as DNA: TGTGCCAGCAGTTACCTCTTCGAGCAGTACTTC. Its translation is CASSYLFEQYF.

The V call is TRBV30, the J call TRBJ1-3; D is uncertain. V lost 6 bases and J 2 bases, leaving 11 bases between the germline ends. The CDR3 covers 13 residues. CDR1 is GTSNPN and CDR2 is SVGIG in the germline V gene (reference sequence). This CDR3 reads CACRRGAGNTIYF. The CDR3 coding sequence is TGTGCCTGTAGGCGTGGGGCTGGAAACACCATATATTTT.

This rearrangement joins TRBV5-1 to TRBJ2-7; D is perhaps TRBD1 (6 bases). V shed 3 bases and J shed 0 bases, with 13 bases lying between them. CDR1 is SGHRS, CDR2 YFSETQ, per germline. The CDR3 is 15 amino acids. DNA of the CDR3: TGCGCCAGCAGCTCAGGGGTCACCAGCTCCTACGAGCAGTACTTC. This encodes CASSSGVTSSYEQYF.

This chain uses TRBV5-5 with TRBJ2-7; TRBD2 might be the D (6 bases). The CDR3 covers 14 residues. The germline V gene encodes CDR1 SGHKS and CDR2 YYEKEE (reference sequence). V lost 4 bases and J 1 base, leaving 12 bases between the germline ends. CDR3 loop: CASSPRLVSYEQYF. In nucleotides, the CDR3 is TGTGCCAGCAGCCCGCGACTAGTTTCCTACGAGCAGTACTTC.

The rearrangement uses TRBV28 and TRBJ2-1, with a tentative D call TRBD2 (5 bases). Trimming took off 8 bases at V and 7 bases at J, with 15 bases between the two ends. CDR3 length equals 13 residues. The germline V gene encodes CDR1 MDHEN and CDR2 SYDVKM. Here the CDR3 reads CASREGPYNEQFF. The CDR3 DNA follows: TGTGCCAGCCGGGAAGGGCCATATAATGAGCAGTTCTTC. The variable domain in full, completed from reference TRBV28 and TRBJ2-1, reads DVKVTQSSRYLVKRTGEKVFLECVQDMDHENMFWYRQDPGLGLRLIYFSYDVKMKEKGDIPEGYSVSREKKERFSLILESASTNQTSMYLCASREGPYNEQFFGPGTRLTVL.

The chain recombines TRBV20-1 with TRBJ2-7, with D uncertain. Between the trimmed V and J ends, which lost 1 base and 4 bases, there was a span of 5 bases. This CDR3 contains 11 residues. CDR1 is DFQATT, CDR2 SNEGSKA, per germline (reference sequence). The CDR3 reads CSARGEYEQYF. CDR3 coding DNA: TGCAGTGCTAGAGGGGAATACGAGCAGTACTTC.

The table lists this clone with a count of one. The chain uses TRBV21-1 and TRBJ1-2. TRBV21-1 is a recognized pseudogene. The CDR3 extends over 17 amino acids. The CDR3 region has the DNA TGTGCCAGCAGCAAAGATATGGAGCCTCGGGACAACTATGGCTACACCTTC. Amino acid sequence: CASSKDMEPRDNYGYTF.

The V and J genes are TRBV2 and TRBJ1-5; D unresolved. Deletions cut 4 bases from V and 4 bases from J, with 11 bases between. The CDR3 sequence is 14 residues long. Germline CDR1 is SNHLY and CDR2 is FYNNEI. The CDR3 nucleotides read TGTGCCAGCAGTGGGAGACTGAAAAATCAGCCCCAGCATTTT. This sequence encodes CASSGRLKNQPQHF.

The V call is TRBV19, the J call TRBJ2-3; TRBD1 aligns across 9 bases. The germline V gene encodes CDR1 LNHDA and CDR2 SQIVND (reference sequence). The CDR3 has 14 residues. V trimming: 6 bases; J trimming: 3 bases; junction bases outside the gene matches: 4. CDR3 protein: CASRHRGQTDTQYF. The CDR3 DNA sequence: TGTGCCAGTAGGCACAGGGGGCAAACAGATACGCAGTATTTT. The full variable domain, rest sourced from reference TRBV19 and TRBJ2-3, is DGGITQSPKYLFRKEGQNVTLSCEQNLNHDAMYWYRQDPGQGLRLIYYSQIVNDFQKGDIAEGYSVSREKKESFPLTVTSAQKNPTAFYLCASRHRGQTDTQYFGPGTRLTVL.

This clone has a single count. The rearrangement links TRBV5-4 to TRBJ1-1, with D unresolved. The V and J ends lost 2 bases and 1 base respectively, with 12 bases between them. The CDR3 runs 15 residues. CDR1 is SGHNT and CDR2 is YYREEE in the germline V gene (reference sequence). The CDR3 sequence is CASSFRVAANTEAFF. CDR3 sequence (DNA): TGTGCCAGCAGCTTCCGGGTAGCGGCGAACACTGAAGCTTTCTTT.